Below, 4 T cell receptor beta chains from the same sample are listed, as sequenced in a study of OX40 agonist ivuxolimab in advanced cancers. TCRdb's copy holds only in-frame clones and misses some; the assay was immunoSEQ multiplex PCR. This table holds 65,000 to 80,000 clones, 85% to 90% found once. Sequenced here: CD4+ or CD8+ T cells sorted from blood, sampled in a trial of the OX40 agonist ivuxolimab. Receptor source: an adult with an advanced solid tumor such as melanoma, head and neck, liver or kidney cancer.

The chain uses TRBV27 and TRBJ1-2; tentative D call: TRBD1 (5 bases). Germline V CDR1 and CDR2: MNHEY, SMNVEV (reference sequence). With 4 bases removed from V and 2 bases from J, the gap between germline ends came to 17 bases. This CDR3 spans 16 amino acids. The CDR3 sequence is CASSSYRDGRNYGYTF. In DNA form, the CDR3 reads TGTGCCAGCAGTTCGTACCGGGACGGCCGAAACTATGGCTACACCTTC.

J is TRBJ2-5 and V is TRBV25-1, with D uncertain. Germline V CDR1 and CDR2: MGHDK, SYGVNS. The CDR3 runs 12 residues. V shed 3 bases and J shed 5 bases, with 7 bases lying between them. The CDR3 nucleotides are TGTGCCAGCAGTGATCTATCGGAGACCCAGTACTTC. This codes for CASSDLSETQYF.

V is TRBV6-1 and J is TRBJ2-1; 7 bases fit TRBD1. The CDR3 consists of 13 residues. Losses at the gene ends were 0 bases for V and 11 bases for J; bases not matched to a gene: 4. Germline V gene sequence: CDR1 MNHNS, CDR2 SASEGT. CDR3 protein: CASSEAWGQKQFF. The CDR3 DNA follows: TGTGCCAGCAGTGAAGCCTGGGGACAGAAGCAGTTCTTC.

The sample holds many counts of this clone. The chain has TRBV2 and TRBJ1-4, with D perhaps TRBD1 (6 bases). This CDR3 has 15 amino acids. The germline V gene encodes CDR1 SNHLY and CDR2 FYNNEI. V lost 5 bases and J 0 bases, leaving 10 bases between the germline ends. DNA of the CDR3: TGTGCCAGCAGTTACACAGGGACAACTAATGAAAAACTGTTTTTT. It yields the protein CASSYTGTTNEKLFF.